One sample yielded the 23 T cell receptor beta chains listed below, sequenced in a study of technical replicates of blood from four donors. Generated by immunoSEQ multiplex PCR, the TCRdb table keeps only in-frame clones and is missing some. The profile shows around 29,000 clones, about 92% of them singletons. Sequencing used PBMCs. These receptors were taken from a human donor in good health. Some clones in this sample may be carry-over from other donors' samples.

CDR3: CASSDTGASTEAFF. The CDR3 DNA sequence: TGTGCCAGCAGTGATACAGGGGCAAGCACTGAAGCTTTCTTT. The rearrangement joins TRBV6-6 to TRBJ1-1, with 7 bases aligning to TRBD1. CDR3 size: 14 residues. Germline loops: CDR1 MNHNY, CDR2 SVGAGI (reference sequence). V trimming: 5 bases; J trimming: 4 bases; junction bases outside the gene matches: 7.

The chain carries TRBV10-3 and TRBJ2-7, with 8 bases fitting TRBD1. Germline V gene data show CDR1 as ENHRY and CDR2 as SYGVKD. The CDR3 sequence is 11 residues long. V gave up 4 bases and J gave up 10 bases; unmatched junction bases: 3. The CDR3 region has the DNA TGTGCCATCAGTGCTGACAGGGGCCAGTACTTC. Translated: CAISADRGQYF.

The DNA for the CDR3 is TGCGCCAGCAGCTTCACAGGGGATATCGATGGCTACACCTTC. Translating it yields CASSFTGDIDGYTF. The V gene is TRBV5-1, the J gene TRBJ1-2, with 7 bases identical to TRBD1. Germline loops: CDR1 SGHRS, CDR2 YFSETQ. Trimming at V came to 2 bases and at J to 6 bases, leaving 7 bases not matched to a gene. There are 14 residues in the CDR3. Filled out from reference TRBV5-1 and TRBJ1-2, the complete variable domain reads KAGVTQTPRYLIKTRGQQVTLSCSPISGHRSVSWYQQTPGQGLQFLFEYFSETQRNKGNFPGRFSGRQFSNSRSEMNVSTLELGDSALYLCASSFTGDIDGYTFGSGTRLTVV.

V usage is TRBV18 and J usage is TRBJ1-4, with D perhaps TRBD1 (5 bases). Germline CDR1 reads KGHSH; CDR2 reads LQKENI. With 3 bases removed from V and 0 bases from J, the gap between germline ends came to 20 bases. CDR3 length: 19 amino acids. The CDR3 spells CASSPSTGLTGATNEKLFF. The CDR3 DNA is TGTGCCAGCTCACCCTCAACAGGTCTTACTGGGGCAACTAATGAAAAACTGTTTTTT. The whole variable domain, remainder taken from reference TRBV18 and TRBJ1-4, is NAGVMQNPRHLVRRRGQEARLRCSPMKGHSHVYWYRQLPEEGLKFMVYLQKENIIDESGMPKERFSAEFPKEGPSILRIQQVVRGDSAAYFCASSPSTGLTGATNEKLFFGSGTQLSVL.

The gene calls are TRBV10-3 and TRBJ1-2, with 8 bases that match TRBD1. The V gene's germline CDR1 is ENHRY and CDR2 SYGVKD. This CDR3 is built from 14 residues. V lost 3 bases and J lost 3; bases outside the gene matches: 3. This CDR3 reads CAISDQGADYGYTF. The CDR3, as DNA: TGTGCCATCAGTGATCAGGGGGCGGACTATGGCTACACCTTC.

This rearrangement joins TRBV27 to TRBJ2-1; perhaps TRBD2 as D (6 bases). The germline V gene encodes CDR1 MNHEY and CDR2 SMNVEV (reference sequence). V gave up 5 bases and J gave up 1 base, with 9 bases separating them. CDR3 size: 14 residues. In DNA, the CDR3 is TGTGCCAGCAGTCCCCGGGGGTCCTACAATGAGCAGTTCTTC. As protein: CASSPRGSYNEQFF.

This chain joins TRBV7-3 and TRBJ2-1; weak D call: TRBD2 (6 bases). The germline V gene encodes CDR1 SGHTA and CDR2 FQGTGA. The CDR3 has 16 residues. V was pared by 5 bases and J by 4 bases, with 18 bases between. The CDR3: CASSRGGDGPYNEQFF. The CDR3 bases are TGTGCCAGCAGCCGCGGAGGGGACGGCCCTTACAATGAGCAGTTCTTC.

The V call is TRBV29-1, the J call TRBJ1-2; D gene ambiguous. Germline CDR1 and CDR2: SQVTM and ANQGSEA. This CDR3 spans 12 amino acids. Trimming took 4 bases from V and 5 from J, leaving 11 bases between them. DNA of the CDR3: TGCAGCGTTGTCGTGGGCTTATATGGCTACACCTTC. Its protein product is CSVVVGLYGYTF.

This clone was counted once. The chain has TRBV4-3 and TRBJ1-6, with 11 bases lining up with TRBD1. CDR3 size: 18 residues. Losses at the gene ends were 0 bases for V and 8 bases for J; bases not matched to a gene: 9. Germline CDR1 reads LGHNA; CDR2 reads YSLEER. CDR3 nucleotides: TGCGCCAGCAGCCAAGACCGGGACAGGGGGGATTTATATTCACCCCTCCACTTT. Encoded protein: CASSQDRDRGDLYSPLHF.

This clone was found a few times. This chain connects TRBV5-1 to TRBJ2-7; D may match TRBD1 or TRBD2 (6 bases each). Per the germline V gene, CDR1 is SGHRS and CDR2 is YFSETQ. CDR3 size: 14 residues. V lost 4 bases, J lost 4 bases, and 15 bases lay in between. As DNA, the CDR3 is TGCGCCAGCAGCCTGGCGGGGACACCATACGAGCAGTACTTC. Its translation: CASSLAGTPYEQYF.

The J gene is TRBJ2-7, the V gene TRBV5-4; 9 nucleotides line up with TRBD2. The CDR3 is made up of 14 amino acids. V was clipped by 4 bases and J by 2 bases; unmatched bases: 4. The V gene's germline CDR1 is SGHNT and CDR2 YYREEE (reference sequence). Here the CDR3 DNA reads TGTGCCAGCAGCCAGGGACTAGCTGCCTACGAGCAGTACTTC. Protein sequence: CASSQGLAAYEQYF.

Comment on this clone: This CDR3 is also generated by other DNA sequences in the sample. This chain connects TRBV5-1 to TRBJ2-3; 8 nucleotides align to TRBD1. The CDR3 has 14 residues. Germline assignment: CDR1 SGHRS and CDR2 YFSETQ. The V gene end was trimmed by 3 bases and the J gene end by 0 bases; junction bases not matched to a gene: 0. This CDR3 reads CASSWTGSTDTQYF. For the CDR3, the DNA is TGCGCCAGCAGCTGGACAGGGAGCACAGATACGCAGTATTTT. Variable domain in full (rest from reference TRBV5-1 and TRBJ2-3): KAGVTQTPRYLIKTRGQQVTLSCSPISGHRSVSWYQQTPGQGLQFLFEYFSETQRNKGNFPGRFSGRQFSNSRSEMNVSTLELGDSALYLCASSWTGSTDTQYFGPGTRLTVL.

The rearrangement uses TRBV7-6 and TRBJ2-1; 9 nucleotides align to TRBD1. Germline lookup yields CDR1 SGHVS and CDR2 FNYEAQ. Germline trimming cut 5 bases from V and 8 bases from J; bases unmatched to any gene: 7. There are 14 residues in the CDR3. The CDR3: CASSNPGQGHEQFF. The CDR3 DNA is TGTGCCAGCAGCAATCCGGGACAGGGCCATGAGCAGTTCTTC.

This chain links TRBV7-2 with TRBJ1-2; D is uncertain. The CDR3 runs to 15 residues. Per germline, CDR1 SGHTA and CDR2 FQGNSA. Trimming removed 2 bases at V and 6 bases at J, with 16 bases between. CDR3 in amino acids: CASSLFFSGSNGYTF. The CDR3 DNA is TGTGCCAGCAGCTTATTTTTTAGCGGGTCCAATGGCTACACCTTC.

CDR3 region: CAWSDQTGAGYTF. The CDR3 coding sequence is TGTGCCTGGAGTGACCAGACAGGGGCTGGCTACACCTTC. This sequence joins TRBV30 and TRBJ1-2; 8 bases line up with TRBD1. This CDR3 has 13 residues. CDR1 is GTSNPN and CDR2 is SVGIG in the germline V gene (reference sequence). Trimming at V came to 1 base and at J to 7 bases, leaving 5 bases not matched to a gene.

The CDR3 loop reads CASSGVRVFNNSPLHF. The CDR3 DNA reads TGTGCCAGCAGCGGAGTTCGGGTATTCAATAATTCACCCCTCCACTTT. The chain has TRBV11-3 and TRBJ1-6; the D is unclear. The CDR3 runs to 16 residues. The germline V and J ends were trimmed by 5 bases and 5 bases, with 16 bases remaining between them. Per germline, CDR1 SGHNT and CDR2 YENEEA.

In its sample, this clone ranks as medium-sized. This sequence joins TRBV4-3 and TRBJ1-5; 12 nucleotides align to TRBD1. Trimming at V came to 3 bases and at J to 8 bases, leaving 8 bases not matched to a gene. CDR1 is LGHNA and CDR2 is YSLEER in the germline V gene. There are 16 residues in the CDR3. The CDR3 protein is CASSQGTGGVGKPQHF. The CDR3 DNA follows: TGCGCCAGCAGCCAGGGGACAGGGGGCGTCGGTAAGCCCCAGCATTTT.

This chain joins TRBV2 and TRBJ1-5, with D uncertain. CDR1 SNHLY and CDR2 FYNNEI come from the germline V gene. Trimming stripped 6 bases from V and 5 bases from J, with 14 bases between. The CDR3 runs to 14 residues. The chain's CDR3 is CASSGTLRDQPQHF. CDR3 nucleotide sequence: TGTGCCAGCAGCGGCACACTGAGGGATCAGCCCCAGCATTTT.

The chain has TRBV11-3 and TRBJ2-5; 10 bases line up with TRBD2. Per germline, CDR1 SGHNT and CDR2 YENEEA. Trimming removed 4 bases from V and 8 bases from J; junction bases left unmatched: 7. The CDR3 spans 14 residues. CDR3 DNA sequence: TGTGCCAGCAGCTCTTACGGGACTAGCGCTACCCAGTACTTC. Its translation is CASSSYGTSATQYF.

CDR3 DNA sequence: TGTGCCAGCAGCACTCGAGGAGGACAGCCCCAGCATTTT. Protein product: CASSTRGGQPQHF. The chain carries TRBV6-4 and TRBJ1-5; no clear D gene. CDR1 MRHNA and CDR2 SNTAGT come from the germline V gene. This CDR3 has 13 residues. The germline V and J ends were trimmed by 6 bases and 7 bases, with 13 bases remaining between them.

V is TRBV9 and J is TRBJ1-1; the match to TRBD1 covers 7 bases. CDR1 and CDR2 from the germline V gene are SGDLS and YYNGEE. The trim removed 0 bases at V and 1 base at J, leaving 9 bases unmatched. CDR3 length equals 17 residues. The CDR3 DNA sequence: TGTGCCAGCAGCGTAGCTTTAACAGGGGATAAGAACACTGAAGCTTTCTTT. Protein sequence: CASSVALTGDKNTEAFF.

V is TRBV10-1 and J is TRBJ1-5; 12 bases are a match to TRBD1. The V segment lost 8 bases and the J segment 4 bases; nucleotides outside the gene matches: 12. Germline V lookup: CDR1 WNHNN, CDR2 SYGVQD (reference sequence). CDR3 length: 17 residues. The CDR3 DNA reads as TGCGCCAGCCCGTCCCGGGACAGGGGGCGCGGAAATCAGCCCCAGCATTTT. Protein sequence: CASPSRDRGRGNQPQHF.

The J gene is TRBJ1-5, the V gene TRBV19, with TRBD1 identical over 7 bases. The germline gives CDR1 LNHDA, CDR2 SQIVND (reference sequence). The V segment lost 3 bases and the J segment 3 bases; nucleotides outside the gene matches: 8. The CDR3 covers 16 residues. CDR3 sequence: CASSIPTGRPNQPQHF. Here the CDR3 DNA reads TGTGCCAGTAGTATCCCGACAGGGCGGCCCAATCAGCCCCAGCATTTT.